The rows below give T cell receptor beta chains drawn from one sample of a study of regulatory T cells in long-lasting Graves disease. TCRdb reprocessed the multiplex PCR reads with MiXCR, giving one entry per CDR3 protein. The data show approximately 470,000 distinct CDR3 sequences, around 16% seen once. These sequences were also reported in another study, on T cells in Graves' hyperthyroidism and ophthalmopathy.

Here the sequenced sample was peripheral blood mononuclear cells (PBMCs), taken at new diagnosis, from a patient treated with antithyroid drugs. The receptor set was obtained from a middle-aged man with Graves disease. Each CDR3 is given with its conserved first and last residue. A D gene is named only where the DNA matches it firmly. The size of a clone is reported for some rows only, either as once, few or many, or as a class for expanded clones.

clone size	V gene	J gene	D gene	CDR3 protein	CDR3 DNA
-	TRBV7-9	TRBJ2-3	-	CASSLAIETNIPDTQYF	TGTGCCAGCAGCTTAGCAATAGAGACTAATATCCCAGATACGCAGTATTTT
-	TRBV28	TRBJ2-7	-	CASSGWPCSYEQYF	TGTGCCAGCAGTGGGTGGCCCTGCTCCTACGAGCAGTACTTC
many	TRBV6-1	TRBJ2-1	-	CASSESIGNEQFF	TGTGCCAGCAGTGAGTCTATAGGCAATGAGCAGTTCTTC
few	TRBV28	TRBJ2-6	TRBD2	CASSLLLAGGSSGANVLTF	TGTGCCAGCAGTTTACTACTAGCGGGGGGGTCCTCTGGGGCCAACGTCCTGACTTTC
many	TRBV29-1	TRBJ1-1	-	CSVTRGVTEAFF	TGCAGCGTAACCAGGGGCGTGACTGAAGCTTTCTTT
-	TRBV25-1	TRBJ2-7	-	CASSRGTHEQYF	TGTGCCAGCAGCCGAGGGACCCACGAGCAGTACTTC
many	TRBV12-3/TRBV12-4	TRBJ2-1	-	CASSVGGGRYNEQFF	TGTGCCAGCAGTGTAGGGGGTGGGCGATACAATGAGCAGTTCTTC
-	TRBV29-1	TRBJ2-2	-	CSAGSTGELFF	TGCAGCGCGGGATCTACCGGGGAGCTGTTTTTT
-	TRBV15	TRBJ2-5	-	CATSRLDKQDQETQYF	TGTGCCACCAGCAGACTCGACAAACAGGACCAAGAGACCCAGTACTTC
-	TRBV29-1	TRBJ2-7	TRBD1	CSVSRDSYEQYF	TGCAGCGTCTCCCGGGACAGCTACGAGCAGTACTTC
many	TRBV11-2	TRBJ2-5	-	CASSLERKRTQYF	TGTGCCAGCAGCTTAGAACGTAAAAGGACCCAGTACTTC
many	TRBV28	TRBJ2-5	-	CASRGGGVQETQYF	TGTGCCAGCAGGGGTGGTGGTGTCCAAGAGACCCAGTACTTC
many	TRBV20-1	TRBJ2-7	TRBD1	CSAPGQGGGEQYF	TGCAGTGCCCCGGGACAGGGTGGGGGCGAGCAGTACTTC
many	TRBV7-6	TRBJ2-7	TRBD2	CASSLASLAGPTYSYEQYF	TGTGCCAGCAGCTTAGCCTCCCTAGCGGGACCAACTTACTCCTACGAGCAGTACTTC
-	TRBV27	TRBJ2-3	TRBD1	CASRPWTGVSTDTQYF	TGTGCCAGCAGGCCATGGACAGGGGTGAGCACAGATACGCAGTATTTT
few	TRBV11-2	TRBJ2-7	-	CASSATWDGYEQYF	TGTGCCAGCAGCGCCACTTGGGACGGCTACGAGCAGTACTTC
many	TRBV6-5	TRBJ2-5	TRBD1	CASSYSRSGTGRETQYF	TGTGCCAGCAGTTACTCCCGTAGTGGGACAGGGAGGGAGACCCAGTACTTC
many	TRBV6-1	TRBJ2-7	TRBD2	CASITGTARGTLAGASYEQYF	TGTGCCAGCATTACCGGGACAGCAAGGGGGACACTAGCGGGAGCTTCCTACGAGCAGTACTTC
-	TRBV24-1	TRBJ2-7	-	CATGHFSYEQYF	TGTGCCACCGGACACTTCTCCTACGAGCAGTACTTC
few	TRBV29-1	TRBJ2-2	-	CSVTAGNTNTGELFF	TGCAGCGTTACTGCGGGAAATACTAACACCGGGGAGCTGTTTTTT
many	TRBV6-1	TRBJ2-7	-	CASRSGTLREQYF	TGTGCCAGCAGATCCGGGACTCTCCGGGAGCAGTACTTC
-	TRBV6-2/TRBV6-3	TRBJ1-5	TRBD1	CASREGQNQPQHF	TGTGCCAGCAGGGAGGGACAGAATCAGCCCCAGCATTTT
-	TRBV13	TRBJ2-7	-	CASSLGGGEAGYEQYF	TGTGCCAGCAGCCTAGGGGGTGGGGAAGCGGGTTACGAGCAGTACTTC
-	TRBV9	TRBJ2-1	TRBD2	CASSVAASGTNEQFF	TGTGCCAGCAGCGTAGCTGCTAGCGGGACCAATGAGCAGTTCTTC
few	TRBV5-5	TRBJ2-6	TRBD1	CASSPGTASSGANVLTF	TGTGCCAGCAGCCCGGGGACAGCTAGCTCTGGGGCCAACGTCCTGACTTTC
few	TRBV12-3/TRBV12-4	TRBJ2-3	TRBD1	CASSPQGAPLDTQYF	TGTGCCAGCAGTCCTCAGGGGGCCCCACTGGATACGCAGTATTTT
many	TRBV18	TRBJ2-1	-	CASSPVTSYNEQFF	TGTGCCAGCTCACCGGTCACCTCCTACAATGAGCAGTTCTTC
-	TRBV30	TRBJ2-2	-	CAWRGGRPNTGELFF	TGTGCCTGGAGAGGGGGGAGGCCCAACACCGGGGAGCTGTTTTTT
few	TRBV5-6	TRBJ2-1	-	CASSLVVYSYNEQFF	TGTGCCAGCAGCTTGGTCGTCTACTCCTACAATGAGCAGTTCTTC
-	TRBV29-1	TRBJ1-2	-	CSVAGIYGYTF	TGCAGCGTTGCAGGGATTTATGGCTACACCTTC
-	TRBV11-2	TRBJ2-1	-	CASSLDISGYNEQFF	TGTGCCAGCAGCTTAGATATTAGCGGCTACAATGAGCAGTTCTTC
many	TRBV24-1	TRBJ2-1	-	CATSDQLAIGYNEQFF	TGTGCCACCAGTGACCAGCTAGCGATAGGGTACAATGAGCAGTTCTTC
many	TRBV6-2/TRBV6-3	TRBJ2-7	TRBD1	CASSSAKGYGQVGYEQYF	TGTGCCAGCAGTTCCGCCAAGGGGTATGGACAGGTCGGATACGAGCAGTACTTC
-	TRBV20-1	TRBJ2-1	TRBD2	CSALQTSGSSYEQFF	TGCAGTGCTCTACAAACTAGCGGGAGCAGCTATGAGCAGTTCTTC
many	TRBV13	TRBJ2-7	-	CASSFRVRLEQYF	TGTGCCAGCAGCTTCAGGGTTCGTCTCGAGCAGTACTTC
many	TRBV7-8	TRBJ1-5	-	CASSLDRSRGGNQPQHF	TGTGCCAGCAGCTTAGACAGGAGCCGGGGCGGCAATCAGCCCCAGCATTTT
many	TRBV3-1	TRBJ2-7	-	CASSQDGLGEQYF	TGTGCCAGCAGCCAAGACGGGTTGGGGGAGCAGTACTTC